The 6 T cell receptor beta chains listed next were all sequenced from one sample in a study of shared clonotypes between healthy human individuals. Using immunoSEQ multiplex PCR, the repertoire was profiled, and TCRdb retains in-frame clones only, with some absent. The sample shows 2 million to 3 million clones, 93% of them seen only once. Sequencing was done on a sample of naive CD4+ T cells from PBMCs. Specified subset: CD45RA+ positively selected. All receptors derive from a man aged 18 to 30 in good health. Some clones in this sample may be carry-over from other donors' samples.

This chain uses TRBV7-7 with TRBJ2-5; the D gene is possibly TRBD2 (5 bases). The CDR3 runs to 14 residues. The V end lost 6 bases, the J end lost 5 bases, and 16 bases lay between the germline ends. CDR1 and CDR2 from the germline V gene are SSHAT and FNYEAQ (reference sequence). The CDR3 bases are TGTGCCAGCAGAAGTTCGCTAGCTTCCGAGACCCAGTACTTC. This translates into CASRSSLASETQYF.

The chain carries TRBV7-9 and TRBJ1-2; 9 nucleotides align to TRBD1. Germline CDR1 is SEHNR and CDR2 is FQNEAQ (reference sequence). The CDR3 extends over 14 amino acids. The V segment lost 5 bases and the J segment 4 bases; nucleotides outside the gene matches: 5. DNA for the CDR3: TGTGCCAGCAGCCTACAGGGGGCGACCTATGGCTACACCTTC. Its protein is CASSLQGATYGYTF.

The rearrangement uses TRBV9 and TRBJ1-4, with TRBD1 as a possible D gene (5 bases). The CDR3 extends over 15 amino acids. The ends were cut back, 0 bases at V and 8 bases at J, with 14 bases in the middle. Germline loops: CDR1 SGDLS, CDR2 YYNGEE. Written as DNA, the CDR3 is TGTGCCAGCAGCGTAGGGGGCCTAGCAGGGGAAAAACTGTTTTTT. It yields the protein CASSVGGLAGEKLFF.

V and J are TRBV11-1 and TRBJ2-1; 8 bases line up with TRBD2. The V segment lost 5 bases and the J segment 5 bases; nucleotides outside the gene matches: 14. The CDR3 sequence is 17 residues long. Germline V CDR1 and CDR2: SGHAT, FQDESV (reference sequence). DNA for the CDR3: TGTGCCAGCAGCGTATTCGGGAGGGCCCTCGGGCACAATGAGCAGTTCTTC. Translation gives CASSVFGRALGHNEQFF.

CDR3 nucleotides: TGTGCCAGCTCACCACAGGCTCGTACTAACACTGAAGCTTTCTTT. This encodes CASSPQARTNTEAFF. The J gene is TRBJ1-1, the V gene TRBV18; D unclear. CDR1 is KGHSH, CDR2 LQKENI, per germline. There are 15 residues in the CDR3. The ends were cut back, 1 base at V and 2 bases at J, with 11 bases in the middle.

The J gene is TRBJ2-2, the V gene TRBV6-1; TRBD2 is a possible D gene (6 bases). V dropped 8 bases and J dropped 3 bases, with 13 bases sitting between them. The V gene's germline CDR1 is MNHNS and CDR2 SASEGT. This CDR3 spans 14 amino acids. In DNA form, the CDR3 reads TGTGCCAGCGGGAGAACGGGGGACACCGGGGAGCTGTTTTTT. Translated: CASGRTGDTGELFF.